The next 13 T cell receptor beta chains were all read from a single sample in a study of a mutant IDH1 vaccine in newly diagnosed glioma. Repertoires were generated with immunoSEQ multiplex PCR, while TCRdb's copy carries only in-frame clones and drops some. There are about 69,000 clones in the sample; around 87% occur only once, and roughly 2% lies in the top ten. Antigens of these TCRs are unknown. As to time point: week 35, safety follow-up. Each vaccine dose was 300 ug of mutant IDH1 20-mer peptide, with topical imiquimod. The sequencing used PBMCs, collected from a glioma patient whose treatment included an IDH1 peptide vaccine. The receptors stem from a man aged 30-40 years with glioma.

The V call is TRBV28, the J call TRBJ1-4; D may be TRBD1 (6 bases). Germline assignment: CDR1 MDHEN and CDR2 SYDVKM. The V end lost 7 bases, the J end lost 7 bases, and 13 bases lay between the germline ends. The CDR3 covers 13 residues. For the CDR3, the DNA is TGTGCCAGCATCGGTACAGGGACTGAAAAACTGTTTTTT. Its translation is CASIGTGTEKLFF.

V and J are TRBV5-6 and TRBJ1-3, with D hard to call. Deletions cut 4 bases from V and 4 bases from J, with 18 bases between. This CDR3 is 16 amino acids long. Germline V CDR1 and CDR2: SGHDT, YYEEEE. The CDR3 bases are TGTGCCAGCAGCCGGGTCGGGGAAGGCTCCGGAAACACCATATATTTT. This gives the protein CASSRVGEGSGNTIYF.

The DNA of the CDR3 is TGCGCCAGCAGCTTGAACAGCCAAGAGACCCAGTACTTC. It yields the protein CASSLNSQETQYF. The chain has TRBV5-1 and TRBJ2-5, with D unclear. Trimming shortened V by 1 base and J by 1 base, and 5 bases separated the two germline ends. This CDR3 has 13 amino acids. Germline-derived CDR1 and CDR2 are SGHRS and YFSETQ.

The V and J genes are TRBV19 and TRBJ2-2; 9 bases map to TRBD1. The CDR3 runs 14 residues. Trimming took 9 bases from V and 3 from J; bases not matched to a gene: 5. Germline loops: CDR1 LNHDA, CDR2 SQIVND (reference sequence). This CDR3 is CASHRGRDTGELFF. In DNA, the CDR3 is TGTGCCAGCCACAGGGGGCGCGACACCGGGGAGCTGTTTTTT.

The chain has TRBV11-3 and TRBJ2-3; D is undetermined. Germline CDR1 reads SGHNT; CDR2 reads YENEEA. Deletions cut 2 bases from V and 4 bases from J, with 4 bases between. The CDR3 totals 12 residues. CDR3 sequence: CASSLNSDTQYF. CDR3 nucleotides: TGTGCCAGCAGCTTAAACTCAGATACGCAGTATTTT. The entire variable domain, with the rest obtained from reference TRBV11-3 and TRBJ2-3, is as follows: EAGVVQSPRYKIIEKKQPVAFWCNPISGHNTLYWYLQNLGQGPELLIRYENEEAVDDSQLPKDRFSAERLKGVDSTLKIQPAELGDSAVYLCASSLNSDTQYFGPGTRLTVL.

V gene TRBV9 combines with J gene TRBJ1-6, with D uncertain. This CDR3 is 15 amino acids long. CDR1 is SGDLS, CDR2 YYNGEE, per germline. V was pared by 0 bases and J by 8 bases, with 12 bases between. The CDR3 loop reads CASSVGTIRDSPLHF. The CDR3 DNA reads TGTGCCAGCAGCGTAGGTACCATTCGGGATTCACCCCTCCACTTT.

V and J are TRBV18 and TRBJ2-1; TRBD2 aligns across 14 bases. Germline V gene lookup returns CDR1 KGHSH and CDR2 LQKENI. CDR3 size: 18 residues. With 3 bases clipped from V and 7 bases from J, the junction kept 11 bases outside the gene matches. The CDR3 bases are TGTGCCAGCTCACCTGAGTTATTGGGGACTAGCGGGAGTAATGAGCAGTTCTTC. Its protein is CASSPELLGTSGSNEQFF. Drawing the rest from reference TRBV18 and TRBJ2-1, the complete variable domain is NAGVMQNPRHLVRRRGQEARLRCSPMKGHSHVYWYRQLPEEGLKFMVYLQKENIIDESGMPKERFSAEFPKEGPSILRIQQVVRGDSAAYFCASSPELLGTSGSNEQFFGPGTRLTVL.

This clone has only one observation. The genes are TRBV28 and TRBJ2-3; maybe TRBD2 (5 bases). The germline gives CDR1 MDHEN, CDR2 SYDVKM. The V end was cut by 6 bases, the J end by 7 bases, with 17 bases between. The CDR3 loop spans 14 amino acids. In nucleotides, the CDR3 is TGTGCCAGCAGGCTGGATCTCCCGGGGAATACGCAGTATTTT. Protein sequence: CASRLDLPGNTQYF.

This clone showed up just once. J is TRBJ2-2 and V is TRBV7-9; weak D call: TRBD2 (5 bases). CDR1 and CDR2 from the germline V gene are SEHNR and FQNEAQ (reference sequence). The CDR3 consists of 16 residues. V dropped 5 bases and J dropped 6 bases, with 19 bases sitting between them. The DNA for the CDR3 is TGTGCCAGCAGCACTTGGACCCAGACGGAGGCCGGGGAGCTGTTTTTT. Translated: CASSTWTQTEAGELFF.

This chain links TRBV4-1 with TRBJ2-7; 8 bases line up with TRBD2. This CDR3 comprises 15 residues. Looked up from germline, CDR1 is MGHRA and CDR2 is YSYEKL. V was clipped by 1 base and J by 4 bases; unmatched bases: 6. This chain's CDR3 is CASSQVGLAGYEQYF. CDR3 bases: TGCGCCAGCAGCCAAGTAGGCCTAGCGGGTTACGAGCAGTACTTC.

The chain combines TRBV7-2 with TRBJ2-3; D is uncertain. V dropped 1 base and J dropped 6 bases, with 8 bases sitting between them. CDR1 is SGHTA, CDR2 FQGNSA, per germline. The CDR3 covers 13 residues. The CDR3 sequence: CASSLVFGDTQYF. CDR3 bases: TGTGCCAGCAGCTTAGTCTTTGGGGATACGCAGTATTTT.

V gene TRBV14 combines with J gene TRBJ2-1; no firm D call. The ends were cut back, 4 bases at V and 2 bases at J, with 12 bases in the middle. The CDR3 length is 15 residues. Germline V gives CDR1 SGHDN, CDR2 FVKESK. CDR3 residues: CASSPFVAAYNEQFF. In DNA, the CDR3 is TGTGCCAGCAGCCCGTTTGTTGCGGCCTACAATGAGCAGTTCTTC.

This chain uses TRBV5-6 with TRBJ2-5; TRBD2 matches at 13 bases. In germline, CDR1 is SGHDT, CDR2 YYEEEE. V dropped 1 base and J dropped 4; count of bases not matched to a gene: 1. CDR3 size: 15 residues. CDR3 protein: CASSLWTSGRETQYF. The DNA for the CDR3 is TGTGCCAGCAGCTTGTGGACTAGCGGGAGAGAGACCCAGTACTTC.